This T cell receptor (beta chain) derives from a study of T cells after yellow fever vaccination. Study in general: Libraries from low-cell-number fractions were prepared with the SMART-Seq v4 Ultra Low Input RNA kit.

Regarding the study as a whole: Peak timing came faster in the weaker secondary response, day 5 versus 15. Post-booster reappearance was seen for most primary-vaccination clones (around 96% CD4, 75% to 90% CD8).

The CDR3 is 14 amino acids. From germline, CDR1 is SQVTM and CDR2 ANQGSEA. Trimming removed 4 bases from V and 6 bases from J; junction bases left unmatched: 6. This clonotype was counted many times. The antigen is undetermined. For TCR, cDNA came from 5'RACE template switching, which added a universal primer site and UMIs. TCRdb recomputed calls from the 5' RACE reads with MiXCR, one row per CDR3 protein. The sample contains 200,000 to 300,000 distinct CDR3 sequences, 3.6% of which appear only once. This material consisted of PBMCs, taken 15 days after the yellow fever booster vaccination. This clonotype originated in a man between 18 and 29 years old who received the YFV17D yellow fever vaccine. The chain employs TRBV29-1 and TRBJ1-4, with 9 positions matching TRBD1. The CDR3 DNA reads as TGCAGCGTTGGGACGGGACAGGGCGATGAAAAACTGTTTTTT. Translated, it gives CSVGTGQGDEKLFF.